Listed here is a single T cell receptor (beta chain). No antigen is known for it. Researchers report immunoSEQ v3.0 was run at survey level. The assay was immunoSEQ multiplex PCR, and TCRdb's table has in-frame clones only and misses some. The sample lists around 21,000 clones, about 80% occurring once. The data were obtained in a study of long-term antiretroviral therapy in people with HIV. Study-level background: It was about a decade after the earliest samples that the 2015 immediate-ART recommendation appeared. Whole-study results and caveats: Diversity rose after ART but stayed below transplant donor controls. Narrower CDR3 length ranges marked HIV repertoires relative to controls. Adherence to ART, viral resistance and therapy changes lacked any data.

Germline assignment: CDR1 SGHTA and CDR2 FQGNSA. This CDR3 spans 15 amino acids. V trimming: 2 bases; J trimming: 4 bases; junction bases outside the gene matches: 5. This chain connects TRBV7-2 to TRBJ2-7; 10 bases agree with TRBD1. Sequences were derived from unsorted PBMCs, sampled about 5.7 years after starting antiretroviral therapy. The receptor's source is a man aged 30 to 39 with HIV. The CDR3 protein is CASSLSLGQGYEQYF. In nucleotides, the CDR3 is TGTGCCAGCAGCTTAAGCTTGGGACAGGGGTACGAGCAGTACTTC.